What follows are 11 T cell receptor beta chains derived from one specimen sequenced in a study of blood T cell repertoires in COVID-19. TCRdb's copy holds only in-frame clones and misses some; the assay was immunoSEQ multiplex PCR. The table includes approximately 170,000 clones, more than 60% detected once. The specimen was peripheral blood. Every receptor here comes from a woman in her forties or fifties with acute or convalescent COVID-19.

This clone was seen a handful of times. The chain joins TRBV29-1 to TRBJ2-7, with 13 bases fitting TRBD2. The ends lost 5 bases at V and 3 bases at J; junction bases unmatched: 4. Germline V gives CDR1 SQVTM, CDR2 ANQGSEA. This CDR3 spans 14 amino acids. Written as DNA, the CDR3 is TGCAGCGTTTCGGGACTAGCGGGGCGCTACGAGCAGTACTTC. Its protein product is CSVSGLAGRYEQYF.

This chain joins TRBV7-2 and TRBJ2-1; TRBD2 matches at 7 bases. Trimming removed 6 bases from V and 1 base from J; junction bases left unmatched: 6. The V gene's germline CDR1 is SGHTA and CDR2 FQGNSA. This CDR3 is built from 15 residues. CDR3 sequence: CASRSLAESYNEQFF. The CDR3 bases are TGTGCCAGCAGATCCCTAGCGGAGTCCTACAATGAGCAGTTCTTC.

This clone was counted only a few times. The rearrangement links TRBV28 to TRBJ2-7; 8 bases line up with TRBD1. The CDR3 consists of 15 residues. J was trimmed by 4 bases and V by 5 bases; bases with no gene match: 10. CDR1 and CDR2 from the germline V gene are MDHEN and SYDVKM. The CDR3 loop reads CASSQIQGGWYEQYF. The CDR3 DNA is TGTGCCAGCAGTCAAATACAGGGGGGCTGGTACGAGCAGTACTTC.

The genes are TRBV4-1 and TRBJ1-2, with D possibly being TRBD1 (5 bases). The CDR3 is 15 amino acids. V lost 3 bases and J lost 2, with 13 bases in between. Germline V gene sequence: CDR1 MGHRA, CDR2 YSYEKL. CDR3 coding DNA: TGCGCCAGCAGCCAGGCGGGACTCACGAACTATGGCTACACCTTC. Translation gives CASSQAGLTNYGYTF.

This chain joins TRBV10-3 and TRBJ1-1; 7 bases are a match to TRBD1. Per the germline V gene, CDR1 is ENHRY and CDR2 is SYGVKD. The CDR3 extends over 14 amino acids. The V and J ends lost 1 base and 2 bases, in that order; junction bases with no gene match: 1. Here the CDR3 reads CAISELGGNTEAFF. CDR3 DNA: TGTGCCATCAGTGAGTTAGGGGGCAACACTGAAGCTTTCTTT.

The genes are TRBV3-1 (or the pseudogene TRBV3-2) and TRBJ2-1; 11 bases are shared with TRBD2. Germline values: CDR1 LGHDT, CDR2 YNNKEL (reference sequence). Trimming removed 6 bases from V and 4 bases from J; junction bases left unmatched: 5. The CDR3 is made up of 15 amino acids. CDR3 loop: CASSRLAGTYNEQFF. In nucleotides, the CDR3 is TGTGCCAGCAGTCGACTAGCGGGAACGTACAATGAGCAGTTCTTC.

The chain recombines TRBV14 with TRBJ1-3; possible D gene TRBD1, 6 bases. V was trimmed by 5 bases and J by 4 bases, leaving 18 bases between them. Germline V gives CDR1 SGHDN, CDR2 FVKESK. The CDR3 is made up of 16 amino acids. The CDR3: CASSTRSGTRGNTIYF. CDR3 in DNA: TGTGCCAGCAGCACGCGATCCGGGACAAGAGGAAACACCATATATTTT.

The chain joins TRBV28 to TRBJ1-4; the D is unclear. The germline gives CDR1 MDHEN, CDR2 SYDVKM. Trimming took off 7 bases at V and 4 bases at J, with 19 bases between the two ends. The CDR3 covers 16 residues. The CDR3 DNA is TGTGCCAGCAACCCCGTGCCGTCCGGGGTTAATGAAAAACTGTTTTTT. It encodes CASNPVPSGVNEKLFF.

V gene TRBV28 combines with J gene TRBJ1-3, with D perhaps matching TRBD1 (5 bases). Germline loops: CDR1 MDHEN, CDR2 SYDVKM. The CDR3 runs to 18 residues. Trimming cost V 5 bases and J 0 bases, with 20 bases left between them. CDR3 nucleotides: TGTGCCAGCAGTCCGCCTCCGGGACTGAGAAACTCTGGAAACACCATATATTTT. Amino acids: CASSPPPGLRNSGNTIYF.

The chain employs TRBV5-5 and TRBJ1-5; weak D call: TRBD1 (5 bases). V lost 1 base, J lost 5 bases, and 10 bases lay in between. CDR1 and CDR2 from the germline V gene are SGHKS and YYEKEE (reference sequence). The CDR3 extends over 14 amino acids. CDR3 bases: TGTGCCAGCAGCTTGTCAGGGAAGGATCAGCCCCAGCATTTT. It codes for CASSLSGKDQPQHF.

This chain uses TRBV2 with TRBJ2-1; 7 bases fit TRBD2. This CDR3 region has 12 residues. With 6 bases clipped from V and 10 bases from J, the junction kept 6 bases outside the gene matches. CDR1 is SNHLY and CDR2 is FYNNEI in the germline V gene. DNA for the CDR3: TGTGCCAGCAGGTGGGCACTAGCGGAGCAGTTCTTC. It specifies CASRWALAEQFF.